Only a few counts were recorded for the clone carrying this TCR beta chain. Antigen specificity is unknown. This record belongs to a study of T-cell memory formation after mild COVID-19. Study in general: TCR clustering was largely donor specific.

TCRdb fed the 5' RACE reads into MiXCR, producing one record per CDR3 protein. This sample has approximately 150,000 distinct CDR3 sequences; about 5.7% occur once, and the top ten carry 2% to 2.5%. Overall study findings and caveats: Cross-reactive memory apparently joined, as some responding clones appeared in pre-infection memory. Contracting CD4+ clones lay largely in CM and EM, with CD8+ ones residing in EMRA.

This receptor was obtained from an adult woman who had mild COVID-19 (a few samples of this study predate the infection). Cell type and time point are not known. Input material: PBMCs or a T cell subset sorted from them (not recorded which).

CDR3 nucleotides: TGTGCCAGCAGTTACCAGGGTGGGGATTCACCCCTCCACTTT. This codes for CASSYQGGDSPLHF. The chain carries TRBV12-3 or TRBV12-4 and TRBJ1-6; TRBD1 is a possible D gene (5 bases). This CDR3 is built from 14 residues. Trimming cost V 4 bases and J 8 bases, with 12 bases left between them.